The subject of this entry is one T cell receptor (beta chain). The CDR3 length is 15 residues. Germline V gene sequence: CDR1 SGHKS, CDR2 YYEKEE (reference sequence). V lost 3 bases, J lost 0 bases, and 10 bases lay in between. The entry originates in a study of T cell changes during pregnancy in multiple sclerosis. Sequenced by immunoSEQ multiplex PCR; TCRdb stores in-frame clones only, minus some. The profile covers about 44,000 clones, with roughly 96% appearing a single time and 0.89% taken by the ten largest. This receptor was obtained from a female donor with multiple sclerosis, enrolled in a pregnancy study. The material was peripheral blood, obtained in the second trimester of pregnancy. V usage is TRBV5-5 and J usage is TRBJ1-3, with D possibly being TRBD1 (6 bases). In DNA form, the CDR3 reads TGTGCCAGCAGCTCCCAGGGGAACTCTGGAAACACCATATATTTT. It yields the protein CASSSQGNSGNTIYF.